This TCR beta chain was sequenced in a study of T cell responses to AZD1222 COVID-19 vaccine. In the study overall: Some second doses came at about 4 weeks and others at about 12 weeks; these were pooled. Study-level findings and limits: Once two AZD1222 doses were given, Spike-specific TCR breadth and depth went up. Within unmutated variant regions lay the reported targets of nearly half of spike-specific TCRs.

The CDR3 is 14 amino acids. CDR1 is ENHRY, CDR2 SYGVKD, per germline. J was trimmed by 7 bases and V by 3 bases; bases with no gene match: 8. Repertoires were generated with immunoSEQ multiplex PCR, while TCRdb's copy carries only in-frame clones and drops some. Of under 120,000 clones in the sample, around 94% are singletons; the top ten hold more than 2%. Remarks on this clone: Its antigen is currently unknown.

Sequenced here: peripheral blood, sampled on day 0 of AZD1222 vaccination. The origin of this receptor is an adult in good health. The chain links TRBV10-3 to TRBJ2-7; 8 positions match TRBD1. The CDR3 here is CAISELGTGFEQYF. The CDR3 DNA is TGTGCCATCAGTGAATTGGGGACAGGTTTTGAGCAGTACTTC.